This TCR beta chain was retrieved from a study of human T cells and chemical hapten exposure. Study-wide context: Across the whole study, which lasted approximately 23 weeks, patients were given diphenylcyclopropenone on the scalp once a week.

Study results and limitations: Among expanded TCRs, significantly more large CDR3 similarity clusters formed than among controls.

For this clonotype: Its matching antigen is unknown.

Original analysis: The median was about 100,000 TCRs per sample, ranging about 20,000 to 700,000. TCRdb ran MiXCR on the RACE reads and lists one entry per CDR3 protein. TCRdb's processing, not the authors', yielded these V and J calls. Found here are under 400,000 distinct CDR3 sequences, roughly 5% of them singletons; the top ten hold approximately 2.8%. Time point specified: pre-sensitization, week 0. Treatment noted: therapeutic diphenylcyclopropenone sensitization with weekly scalp DPC. Each patch-test visit's blood sample preceded patch application. Sequenced here: whole blood, sampled in connection with sensitization to the hapten diphenylcyclopropenone (DPC). The clonotype was recovered from a woman aged 50 to 60 with alopecia areata. Some clones in this sample may be carry-over from other donors' samples.

The CDR3, as DNA: TGCGCCAGCAGTGAGTCGATAGGGAACTATGGCTACACCTTC. This translates into CASSESIGNYGYTF. The chain combines TRBV10-2 with TRBJ1-2; no firm D call. The V gene lost 0 bases and the J gene lost 2 bases, with 7 bases spanning the gap. Germline V gives CDR1 WSHSY, CDR2 SAAADI. CDR3 length: 14 residues.